This T cell receptor (beta chain) was captured in a study of cytomegalovirus exposure and HLA in healthy donors. Study-level background: The early release's HLA-typed donors yielded 65 million to 85 million unique TCRs. Study-wide results and limits: Analyses of presence and absence presupposed an approximately uniform sequencing depth across donors. Reports showed the classifier diagnosing cytomegalovirus status with high specificity and sensitivity.

Comment on this clone: Its specificity is not known.

V trimming: 3 bases; J trimming: 4 bases; junction bases outside the gene matches: 2. The CDR3 is 14 amino acids. The germline gives CDR1 SGHRS, CDR2 YFSETQ. PCR primers comprised 60 Vbeta and 13 Jbeta primers. Clones were sequenced by immunoSEQ multiplex PCR, and TCRdb holds only the in-frame ones, with some missing. The sample includes about 120,000 clones, 83% seen only once; the top ten take about 3.5%. Source material: PBMCs. This receptor was obtained from a woman aged 40 to 49 in good health and CMV-seropositive. V usage is TRBV5-1 and J usage is TRBJ2-3; 10 bases fit TRBD2. The CDR3 here is CASSSGLAADTQYF. The DNA of the CDR3 is TGCGCCAGCAGCTCCGGACTAGCGGCAGATACGCAGTATTTT. Complete variable domain (other parts from reference TRBV5-1 and TRBJ2-3): KAGVTQTPRYLIKTRGQQVTLSCSPISGHRSVSWYQQTPGQGLQFLFEYFSETQRNKGNFPGRFSGRQFSNSRSEMNVSTLELGDSALYLCASSSGLAADTQYFGPGTRLTVL.